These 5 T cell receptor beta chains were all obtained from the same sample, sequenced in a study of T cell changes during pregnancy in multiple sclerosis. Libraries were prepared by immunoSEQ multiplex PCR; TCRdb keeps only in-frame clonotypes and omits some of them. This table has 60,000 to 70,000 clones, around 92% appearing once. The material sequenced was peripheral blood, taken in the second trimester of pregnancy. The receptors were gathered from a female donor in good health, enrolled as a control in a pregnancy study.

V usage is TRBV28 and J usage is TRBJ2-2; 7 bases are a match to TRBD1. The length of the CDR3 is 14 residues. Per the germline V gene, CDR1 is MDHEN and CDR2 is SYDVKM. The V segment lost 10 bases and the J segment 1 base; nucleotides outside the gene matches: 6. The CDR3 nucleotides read TGTGCCAAAACGACAGGGTTGAACACCGGGGAGCTGTTTTTT. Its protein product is CAKTTGLNTGELFF.

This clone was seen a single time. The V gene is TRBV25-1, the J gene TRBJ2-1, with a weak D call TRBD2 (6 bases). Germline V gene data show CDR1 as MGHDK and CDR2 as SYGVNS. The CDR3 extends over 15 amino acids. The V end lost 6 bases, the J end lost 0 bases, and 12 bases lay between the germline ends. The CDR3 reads CASSDGTRSYNEQFF. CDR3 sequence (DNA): TGTGCCAGCAGCGATGGGACTCGCTCCTACAATGAGCAGTTCTTC.

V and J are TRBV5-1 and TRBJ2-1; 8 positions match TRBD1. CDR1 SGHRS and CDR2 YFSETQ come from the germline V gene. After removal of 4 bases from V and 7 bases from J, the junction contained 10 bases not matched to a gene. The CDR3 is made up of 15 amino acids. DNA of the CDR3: TGCGCCAGCAGCAAGGGACAGGCTTTTACGAATGAGCAGTTCTTC. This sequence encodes CASSKGQAFTNEQFF.

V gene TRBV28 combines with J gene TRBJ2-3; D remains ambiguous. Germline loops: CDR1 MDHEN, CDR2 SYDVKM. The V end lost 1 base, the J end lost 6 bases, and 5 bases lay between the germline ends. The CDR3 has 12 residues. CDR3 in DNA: TGTGCCAGCAGTTTATTTCCGGATACGCAGTATTTT. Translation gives CASSLFPDTQYF.

The CDR3 nucleotides are TGTGCCAGCAGAACTAGCGCAGATACGCAGTATTTT. Its translation: CASRTSADTQYF. The V gene is TRBV28, the J gene TRBJ2-3, with 7 nucleotides matching TRBD2. The ends lost 6 bases at V and 4 bases at J; junction bases unmatched: 1. Germline loops: CDR1 MDHEN, CDR2 SYDVKM. This CDR3 region has 12 residues. Together with reference TRBV28 and TRBJ2-3, the CDR3 gives the full variable domain: DVKVTQSSRYLVKRTGEKVFLECVQDMDHENMFWYRQDPGLGLRLIYFSYDVKMKEKGDIPEGYSVSREKKERFSLILESASTNQTSMYLCASRTSADTQYFGPGTRLTVL.